These 24 T cell receptor beta chains originate from one sample sequenced in a study of regulatory T cells in long-lasting Graves disease. Time point described: persistent/refractory GD, antithyroid drugs over 5 years with positive TRAb. Following extraction of RNA from PBMCs, that RNA was used to make the TCR library. Libraries of TCR beta came from iRepertoire HTBI primers plus Arm-PCR of CDR3 regions. Each CDR3 protein gets one entry after TCRdb re-called the multiplex PCR reads with MiXCR. The sample includes about 460,000 distinct CDR3 sequences, about 22% of them seen just once. The sequencing used peripheral blood mononuclear cells (PBMCs), collected when the disease was refractory, from a patient treated with antithyroid drugs. The receptors derive from a female donor with Graves disease.

This clonotype was counted a few times. The chain combines TRBV19 with TRBJ1-1; D is unclear. The germline V gene has CDR1 LNHDA and CDR2 SQIVND (reference sequence). The CDR3 runs to 17 residues. Trimming removed 0 bases from V and 3 bases from J, with 17 bases in between. The CDR3 loop is CASSIDTQAVGDTEAFF. In nucleotides, the CDR3 is TGTGCCAGTAGTATAGATACCCAGGCTGTTGGGGACACTGAAGCTTTCTTT.

The chain carries TRBV7-9 and TRBJ1-4; 7 bases fit TRBD1. V lost 4 bases, J lost 2 bases, and 4 bases stayed unmatched. The germline CDR1 and CDR2 sequences are SEHNR and FQNEAQ (reference sequence). There are 15 residues in the CDR3. The CDR3 DNA reads as TGTGCCAGCAGCTCAACGACAGGGACTAATGAAAAACTGTTTTTT. The encoded protein is CASSSTTGTNEKLFF.

A few counts support this clonotype. The chain uses TRBV7-9 and TRBJ2-3; perhaps TRBD2 as D (6 bases). V was trimmed by 4 bases and J by 4 bases, leaving 12 bases between them. CDR3 length: 14 residues. Germline values: CDR1 SEHNR, CDR2 FQNEAQ (reference sequence). The CDR3 DNA sequence: TGTGCCAGCAGCTCCTACGGGAGCTCAGATACGCAGTATTTT. This gives the protein CASSSYGSSDTQYF.

This clonotype was seen a handful of times. This chain uses TRBV15 with TRBJ2-2; no clear D. Germline assignment: CDR1 LNHNV and CDR2 YYDKDF (reference sequence). The CDR3 consists of 14 residues. V lost 4 bases and J lost 7, with 13 bases in between. The CDR3 here is CATSNDIGGGELFF. CDR3 nucleotides: TGTGCCACCAGCAATGATATAGGCGGCGGGGAGCTGTTTTTT.

This clonotype was seen repeatedly, ten times or more. The gene calls are TRBV28 and TRBJ2-5, with a possible D match to TRBD1 (5 bases). The CDR3 is 17 amino acids. CDR1 MDHEN and CDR2 SYDVKM come from the germline V gene. The V gene lost 1 base and the J gene lost 0 bases, with 15 bases spanning the gap. The CDR3 region is CASSLLGRKWDQETQYF. CDR3 bases: TGTGCCAGCAGTTTATTGGGGCGGAAGTGGGACCAAGAGACCCAGTACTTC.

On this clonotype itself: Because it lacks the conserved phenylalanine or tryptophan at the end, this CDR3 is likely a read error. This chain uses TRBV7-2 with TRBJ2-5; unclear D gene. V was cut by 5 bases and J by 3 bases, with 7 bases left in between. CDR1 SGHTA and CDR2 FQGNSA come from the germline V gene. CDR3 size: 12 residues. The DNA for the CDR3 is TGTGCCAGCAGCCTAGGAGAAGAGACCCAGTACTGC. Translated, it gives CASSLGEETQYC.

This clonotype was found a few times. As the CDR3 is not closed by the conserved phenylalanine or tryptophan, this likely results from a read error. The CDR3 protein is CATRDSLNTGELFL. The CDR3 DNA is TGTGCCACGCGGGACAGCTTGAACACCGGGGAGCTGTTTCTT. The chain couples TRBV2 to TRBJ2-2; D might be TRBD1 (7 bases). The V gene lost 10 bases and the J gene lost 1 base, with 13 bases spanning the gap. The CDR3 covers 14 residues. Germline V gene sequence: CDR1 SNHLY, CDR2 FYNNEI.

In this sample, this clonotype turned up many times. The gene calls are TRBV10-3 and TRBJ1-2, with 7 bases that match TRBD1. The CDR3 is 13 amino acids. V lost 11 bases and J lost 2; bases outside the gene matches: 8. The germline V gene encodes CDR1 ENHRY and CDR2 SYGVKD. CDR3 DNA: TGTGCCGTTTGGGACAGCGGAAACTATGGCTACACCTTC. It translates to CAVWDSGNYGYTF.

This clonotype was found many times. The CDR3: CASGRTGVDYEQYF. The CDR3 region has the DNA TGTGCCAGCGGAAGGACAGGGGTGGACTACGAGCAGTACTTC. The chain couples TRBV6-1 to TRBJ2-7; TRBD1 aligns across 9 bases. Germline assignment: CDR1 MNHNS and CDR2 SASEGT. J was trimmed by 3 bases and V by 8 bases; bases with no gene match: 8. This CDR3 has 14 amino acids.

J is TRBJ2-3 and V is TRBV28, with 7 bases aligning to TRBD2. Trimming cost V 5 bases and J 6 bases; bases outside gene matches: 8. The CDR3 is 14 residues long. The germline V gene encodes CDR1 MDHEN and CDR2 SYDVKM. The CDR3 DNA follows: TGTGCCAGCAGTATACCTGCGGGGGTCGATACGCAGTATTTT. It is translated as CASSIPAGVDTQYF. The variable domain in full, completed from reference TRBV28 and TRBJ2-3, reads DVKVTQSSRYLVKRTGEKVFLECVQDMDHENMFWYRQDPGLGLRLIYFSYDVKMKEKGDIPEGYSVSREKKERFSLILESASTNQTSMYLCASSIPAGVDTQYFGPGTRLTVL.

CDR3 amino acids: CASGEGGTSYEQYF. The DNA of the CDR3 is TGTGCCAGCGGGGAGGGGGGGACCTCCTACGAGCAGTACTTC. The rearrangement links TRBV7-8 to TRBJ2-7; TRBD2 might be the D (7 bases). The V end was cut by 8 bases, the J end by 0 bases, with 14 bases between. Germline lookup yields CDR1 SGHVS and CDR2 FQNEAQ. This CDR3 region has 14 residues.

This chain links TRBV13 with TRBJ2-5; 8 bases are shared with TRBD2. The CDR3 contains 15 residues. Germline CDR1 is PRHDT and CDR2 is FYEKMQ (reference sequence). J gave up 4 bases and V 4 bases, and 8 bases lay outside the gene matches. The CDR3 sequence: CASSSRTSLGETQYF. Written as DNA, the CDR3 is TGTGCCAGCAGCTCTCGGACTAGCCTGGGAGAGACCCAGTACTTC.

This clonotype was detected a few times. V is TRBV29-1 and J is TRBJ2-7; 7 nucleotides align to TRBD1. Per the germline V gene, CDR1 is SQVTM and CDR2 is ANQGSEA. Trimming at V came to 8 bases and at J to 5 bases, leaving 21 bases not matched to a gene. The CDR3 contains 16 residues. CDR3 residues: CSSTGRGRVQGDEQYF. The CDR3 nucleotides read TGCAGCTCCACGGGAAGGGGGCGAGTTCAGGGGGACGAGCAGTACTTC.

Comment on this clonotype: A single base separates this from a much larger clone, so it may be a read error. The chain joins TRBV7-3 to TRBJ2-5, with D possibly matching TRBD1 (5 bases). V lost 4 bases and J lost 2, with 8 bases in between. Germline V gene lookup returns CDR1 SGHTA and CDR2 FQGTGA. The CDR3 has 13 residues. The CDR3 sequence is CASSWGSQETQYF. The CDR3 nucleotides are TGTGCCAGCAGCTGGGGCAGTCAAGAGACCCAGTACTTC.

V gene TRBV19 combines with J gene TRBJ1-1; perhaps TRBD1 as D (6 bases). V was shortened by 7 bases and J by 0 bases, with 15 bases between the two germline ends. The length of the CDR3 is 15 residues. Germline lookup yields CDR1 LNHDA and CDR2 SQIVND (reference sequence). CDR3 protein: CASTHGTHMNTEAFF. In DNA, the CDR3 is TGTGCCAGTACCCACGGGACACACATGAACACTGAAGCTTTCTTT.

This clonotype was seen repeatedly, ten times or more. J is TRBJ1-2 and V is TRBV29-1; D remains unclear. CDR1 and CDR2 from the germline V gene are SQVTM and ANQGSEA. Deletions cut 6 bases from V and 3 bases from J, with 11 bases between. This CDR3 has 12 amino acids. The CDR3 reads CSVEKDHYGYTF. The CDR3 region has the DNA TGCAGCGTAGAAAAGGACCACTATGGCTACACCTTC.

This clonotype was seen repeatedly, ten times or more. The genes are TRBV6-5 and TRBJ1-1, with D tentatively TRBD1 (6 bases). The CDR3 length is 15 residues. Germline CDR1 MNHEY, CDR2 SVGAGI. Trimming shortened V by 2 bases and J by 4 bases, and 14 bases separated the two germline ends. CDR3 sequence reads: CASSYNGGGGTEAFF. The CDR3 DNA reads as TGTGCCAGCAGTTACAACGGGGGAGGGGGCACTGAAGCTTTCTTT.

This clonotype was detected ten times or more. The rearrangement joins TRBV2 to TRBJ1-6; possible D gene TRBD1, 5 bases. Looked up from germline, CDR1 is SNHLY and CDR2 is FYNNEI. V was pared by 8 bases and J by 8 bases, with 19 bases between. The CDR3 is made up of 15 amino acids. The CDR3 DNA reads as TGTGCCAGCCAGGGATCCCGCTCTTGGGATTCACCCCTCCACTTT. As protein: CASQGSRSWDSPLHF.

This clonotype has ten or more counts. This sequence joins TRBV12-3 or TRBV12-4 and TRBJ1-6; tentative D call: TRBD1 (5 bases). The CDR3 is 14 residues long. V gave up 6 bases and J gave up 7 bases, with 13 bases separating them. CDR3 protein: CASSLVGQNSPLHF. The CDR3 bases are TGTGCCAGCAGCCTCGTCGGACAAAATTCACCCCTCCACTTT.

In regard to this clonotype: This clone may be a read error of a much larger clone one base away. This CDR3 reads CSAEPASVNTRELFF. CDR3 in DNA: TGCAGTGCCGAACCCGCTAGCGTGAACACCCGGGAGCTGTTTTTT. The rearrangement links TRBV20-1 to TRBJ2-2; weak D call: TRBD2 (6 bases). Looked up from germline, CDR1 is DFQATT and CDR2 is SNEGSKA (reference sequence). This CDR3 is built from 15 residues.

This clonotype has just a few counts. This chain uses TRBV20-1 with TRBJ1-2, with 11 positions matching TRBD1. Trimming removed 0 bases from V and 4 bases from J; junction bases left unmatched: 7. Germline lookup yields CDR1 DFQATT and CDR2 SNEGSKA (reference sequence). The CDR3 has 16 amino acids. The CDR3 bases are TGCAGTGCTAGAGATACCGGGACAGGGGGTGGCTATGGCTACACCTTC. Amino acid sequence: CSARDTGTGGGYGYTF.

This clonotype was detected ten times or more. This chain connects TRBV7-9 to TRBJ1-1; TRBD1 might be the D (5 bases). V dropped 6 bases and J dropped 2 bases, with 10 bases sitting between them. In germline, CDR1 is SEHNR, CDR2 FQNEAQ (reference sequence). CDR3 length: 13 residues. CDR3 in DNA: TGTGCCAGCAGGCGACAGAAAAACACTGAAGCTTTCTTT. Residues: CASRRQKNTEAFF.

This clonotype came up a few times. The gene calls are TRBV11-2 and TRBJ1-4; a possible D gene is TRBD1 (5 bases). The ends were cut back, 5 bases at V and 6 bases at J, with 16 bases in the middle. The CDR3 consists of 15 residues. Germline loops: CDR1 SGHAT, CDR2 FQNNGV. The CDR3 coding sequence is TGTGCCAGCAGCCGGACCGACAGATCCTATGAAAAACTGTTTTTT. This sequence encodes CASSRTDRSYEKLFF. Full variable domain (rest looked up from reference TRBV11-2 and TRBJ1-4): EAGVAQSPRYKIIEKRQSVAFWCNPISGHATLYWYQQILGQGPKLLIQFQNNGVVDDSQLPKDRFSAERLKGVDSTLKIQPAKLEDSAVYLCASSRTDRSYEKLFFGSGTQLSVL.

Concerning this clonotype itself: A read error may be the cause here, since a much bigger clone is one base away. CDR3 amino acids: CASRLDFGRPYEQFF. CDR3 DNA sequence: TGTGCCAGCCGCCTCGACTTCGGACGACCCTACGAGCAGTTCTTC. The chain links TRBV28 to TRBJ2-1; D not certain. Looked up from germline, CDR1 is MDHEN and CDR2 is SYDVKM. The ends were cut back, 8 bases at V and 10 bases at J, with 24 bases in the middle. The CDR3 has 15 residues.